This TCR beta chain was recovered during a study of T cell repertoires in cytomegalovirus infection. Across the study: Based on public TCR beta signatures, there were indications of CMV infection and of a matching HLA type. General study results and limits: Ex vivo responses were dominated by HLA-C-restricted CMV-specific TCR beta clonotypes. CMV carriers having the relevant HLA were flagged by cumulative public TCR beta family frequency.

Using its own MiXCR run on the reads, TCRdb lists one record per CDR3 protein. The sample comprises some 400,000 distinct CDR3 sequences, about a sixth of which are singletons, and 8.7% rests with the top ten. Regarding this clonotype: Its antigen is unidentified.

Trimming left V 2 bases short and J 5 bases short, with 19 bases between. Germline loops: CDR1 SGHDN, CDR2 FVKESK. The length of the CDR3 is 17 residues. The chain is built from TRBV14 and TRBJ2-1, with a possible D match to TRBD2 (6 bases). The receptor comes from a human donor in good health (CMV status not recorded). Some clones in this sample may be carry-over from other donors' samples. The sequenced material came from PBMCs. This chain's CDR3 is CASSQSFYRGAHNEQFF. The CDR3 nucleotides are TGTGCCAGCAGCCAAAGTTTTTATCGCGGGGCCCACAATGAGCAGTTCTTC.